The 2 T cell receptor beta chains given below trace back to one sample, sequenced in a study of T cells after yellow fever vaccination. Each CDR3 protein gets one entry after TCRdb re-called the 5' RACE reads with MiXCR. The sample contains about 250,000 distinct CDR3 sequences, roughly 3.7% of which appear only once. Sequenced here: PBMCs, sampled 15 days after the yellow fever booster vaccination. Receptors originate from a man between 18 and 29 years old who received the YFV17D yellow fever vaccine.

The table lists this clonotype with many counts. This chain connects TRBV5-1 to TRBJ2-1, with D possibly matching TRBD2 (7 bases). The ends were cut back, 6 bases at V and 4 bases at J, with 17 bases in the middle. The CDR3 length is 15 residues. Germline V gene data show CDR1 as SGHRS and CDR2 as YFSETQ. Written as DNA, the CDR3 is TGCGCCAGCACCAGTGTCGGGGGGCTATACAATGAGCAGTTCTTC. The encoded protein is CASTSVGGLYNEQFF.

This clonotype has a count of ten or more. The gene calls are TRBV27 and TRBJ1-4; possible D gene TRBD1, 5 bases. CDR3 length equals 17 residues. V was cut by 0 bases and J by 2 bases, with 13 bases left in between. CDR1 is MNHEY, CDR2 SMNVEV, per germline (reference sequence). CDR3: CASSLSFAGDTNEKLFF. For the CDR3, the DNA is TGTGCCAGCAGTTTATCATTCGCGGGGGATACTAATGAAAAACTGTTTTTT.